This T cell receptor beta chain was sequenced in a study of blood T cells in healthy people across ages. Sample-barcoded 5' priming and a J-beta primer mix drove a second PCR of roughly 7 to 11 cycles. Each CDR3 protein is one row after TCRdb ran MiXCR on the 5' RACE reads. The sample contains more than 700,000 distinct CDR3 sequences, 46% of which appear only once. The V end lost 0 bases, the J end lost 4 bases, and 7 bases lay between the germline ends. Germline CDR1 is MNHEY and CDR2 is SMNVEV (reference sequence). The CDR3 length is 13 residues. General study findings and limits: PBMCs went unsorted, and a conclusive naive versus antigen-experienced comparison was therefore prevented.

This clonotype was seen more than once but under ten times. Its antigen is unidentified. This receptor was identified in a man at least 80 years old in good health. V gene TRBV27 combines with J gene TRBJ2-7; possibly TRBD1 for D (5 bases). Sequenced: blood. CDR3 bases: TGTGCCAGCAGTTTATCTCGACAGTACGAGCAGTACTTC. This translates into CASSLSRQYEQYF.